A single sample is the source of the 21 T cell receptor beta chains below, sequenced in a study of cytomegalovirus exposure and HLA in healthy donors. The PCR contained 60 Vbeta and 13 Jbeta primers. TCRdb's table, derived via immunoSEQ multiplex PCR, lists solely in-frame clones and lacks some. The sample holds around 96,000 clones, 64% seen once. Material for sequencing was PBMCs. The receptor set was obtained from a man in his 60s in good health and CMV-seronegative.

The chain couples TRBV30 to TRBJ2-7, with TRBD2 matching over 10 bases. Germline CDR1 is GTSNPN and CDR2 is SVGIG (reference sequence). V gave up 8 bases and J gave up 1 base; unmatched junction bases: 2. This CDR3 has 12 residues. The CDR3 DNA is TGTGCCCTAGCGGGAGCTTCCTACGAGCAGTACTTC. Translating it yields CALAGASYEQYF.

This clone was seen just once. The chain employs TRBV7-3 and TRBJ1-1; 9 positions agree with TRBD1. J gave up 2 bases and V 6 bases, and 1 base lay outside the gene matches. The CDR3 covers 13 residues. Per the germline V gene, CDR1 is SGHTA and CDR2 is FQGTGA. In DNA, the CDR3 is TGTGCCAGCAGGGACAGGGGTAACACTGAAGCTTTCTTT. This sequence encodes CASRDRGNTEAFF.

This clone has a handful of counts. The rearrangement joins TRBV2 to TRBJ2-1, with 9 bases identical to TRBD2. The CDR3 runs to 15 residues. Germline trimming cut 2 bases from V and 4 bases from J; bases unmatched to any gene: 3. Germline CDR1 reads SNHLY; CDR2 reads FYNNEI. CDR3 in DNA: TGTGCCAGCAGTGAACTAGCGGGGTCATACAATGAGCAGTTCTTC. This codes for CASSELAGSYNEQFF.

The chain recombines TRBV4-2 with TRBJ1-6; D ambiguous. The germline V gene has CDR1 LGHNA and CDR2 YNFKEQ. The CDR3 has 17 amino acids. Trimming took off 0 bases at V and 0 bases at J, with 9 bases between the two ends. CDR3 sequence: CASSQDSWSSYNSPLHF. CDR3 nucleotide sequence: TGTGCCAGCAGCCAAGATTCGTGGAGCTCCTATAATTCACCCCTCCACTTT.

The rearrangement joins TRBV2 to TRBJ2-2, with unresolved D. The CDR3 covers 11 residues. Looked up from germline, CDR1 is SNHLY and CDR2 is FYNNEI. V was clipped by 6 bases and J by 5 bases, with 4 bases between them. The CDR3 loop reads CASRETGELFF. The DNA for the CDR3 is TGTGCCAGCAGGGAGACCGGGGAGCTGTTTTTT.

This clone is a singleton in its sample. The chain couples TRBV10-3 to TRBJ2-3; perhaps TRBD2 as D (7 bases). The CDR3 is 17 amino acids. The V gene lost 4 bases and the J gene lost 0 bases, with 17 bases spanning the gap. The germline CDR1 and CDR2 sequences are ENHRY and SYGVKD. The CDR3 region is CAISGLGGGPSTDTQYF. DNA for the CDR3: TGTGCCATCAGTGGACTGGGCGGGGGCCCTAGCACAGATACGCAGTATTTT.

The chain is built from TRBV28 and TRBJ1-5; D possibly corresponds to TRBD1 (6 bases). CDR3 length: 14 residues. CDR1 and CDR2 (germline): MDHEN, SYDVKM. V lost 6 bases and J lost 7, with 16 bases in between. CDR3 DNA sequence: TGTGCCAGCAGGGTAGGGGGAGTTTGGCAGCCCCAGCATTTT. Protein product: CASRVGGVWQPQHF.

This sequence joins TRBV29-1 and TRBJ2-5, with TRBD1 matching 8 bases. This CDR3 is built from 16 residues. The V segment lost 1 base and the J segment 6 bases; nucleotides outside the gene matches: 13. Germline-derived CDR1 and CDR2 are SQVTM and ANQGSEA. CDR3 protein: CSVEGTGWLLVKTQYF. The CDR3 DNA reads TGCAGCGTTGAAGGGACAGGGTGGTTGTTGGTGAAGACCCAGTACTTC.

The table lists this clone with a count of one. This chain links TRBV28 with TRBJ2-7; TRBD2 agrees at 12 bases. The CDR3 is 14 residues long. Per the germline V gene, CDR1 is MDHEN and CDR2 is SYDVKM. V lost 6 bases and J lost 7; bases outside the gene matches: 7. CDR3 coding DNA: TGTGCCAGCAGCCTAGCGGGAGGGCCTAAGGAGCAGTACTTC. This translates into CASSLAGGPKEQYF.

The V gene is TRBV29-1, the J gene TRBJ1-1; tentatively, D is TRBD1 (5 bases). CDR3 size: 14 residues. Germline CDR1 reads SQVTM; CDR2 reads ANQGSEA. V was pared by 0 bases and J by 3 bases, with 11 bases between. The CDR3 coding sequence is TGCAGCGTTGAAGATCAGGGCGGTTACACTGAAGCTTTCTTT. Encoded protein: CSVEDQGGYTEAFF.

This clone was seen only a few times. This rearrangement joins TRBV5-1 to TRBJ1-1; 8 bases line up with TRBD1. With V trimmed by 3 bases and J by 3 bases, 10 bases remained unmatched. This CDR3 spans 16 amino acids. Germline V gene lookup returns CDR1 SGHRS and CDR2 YFSETQ. The CDR3 loop reads CASSSSGGSRYTEAFF. CDR3 coding DNA: TGCGCCAGCAGCTCCTCAGGGGGCTCTAGGTACACTGAAGCTTTCTTT. The whole variable domain, remainder taken from reference TRBV5-1 and TRBJ1-1, is KAGVTQTPRYLIKTRGQQVTLSCSPISGHRSVSWYQQTPGQGLQFLFEYFSETQRNKGNFPGRFSGRQFSNSRSEMNVSTLELGDSALYLCASSSSGGSRYTEAFFGQGTRLTVV.

Regarding this clone: A far larger clone is just one base off, so this is likely a read error. This sample includes further DNA sequences coding for the same CDR3. This chain connects TRBV5-1 to TRBJ1-2; D is ambiguous. This CDR3 is 14 amino acids long. The V end lost 2 bases, the J end lost 4 bases, and 12 bases lay between the germline ends. Germline V gene data show CDR1 as SGHRS and CDR2 as YFSETQ. The CDR3 nucleotides read TGCGCCAGCAGCTTAGAGATCCAACGCTATGGCTACACCTTC. Its protein is CASSLEIQRYGYTF.

J is TRBJ2-1 and V is TRBV14; D is possibly TRBD1 (6 bases). The CDR3 extends over 13 amino acids. The V gene lost 2 bases and the J gene lost 10 bases, with 12 bases spanning the gap. Germline V CDR1 and CDR2: SGHDN, FVKESK. DNA of the CDR3: TGTGCCAGCAGCCAATTGGGGACAACCGAGCAGTTCTTC. Translation gives CASSQLGTTEQFF.

By sample fraction, this clone is medium-sized. Written as DNA, the CDR3 is TGTGCCAGCAGTGGGGGACAGTCCTACGAGCAGTACTTC. Amino acid sequence: CASSGGQSYEQYF. The chain links TRBV25-1 to TRBJ2-7; TRBD1 matches 7 bases. Trimming at V came to 4 bases and at J to 1 base, leaving 1 base not matched to a gene. The CDR3 is made up of 13 amino acids. Germline V gene data show CDR1 as MGHDK and CDR2 as SYGVNS.

The chain couples TRBV7-2 to TRBJ2-5; a possible D gene is TRBD1 (6 bases). Germline CDR1 reads SGHTA; CDR2 reads FQGNSA. V lost 1 base, J lost 5 bases, and 11 bases lay in between. CDR3 length equals 14 residues. The CDR3 reads CASSLDGGRETQYF. In DNA, the CDR3 is TGTGCCAGCAGCTTAGATGGGGGCAGGGAGACCCAGTACTTC.

This clone was counted between two and nine times. The chain has TRBV28 and TRBJ1-1; 8 bases match TRBD1. This CDR3 is built from 15 residues. Per the germline V gene, CDR1 is MDHEN and CDR2 is SYDVKM. J was trimmed by 2 bases and V by 0 bases; bases with no gene match: 2. Written as DNA, the CDR3 is TGTGCCAGCAGTTTATGGGCAGGGGGCAACACTGAAGCTTTCTTT. Protein product: CASSLWAGGNTEAFF.

V gene TRBV5-4 combines with J gene TRBJ1-6; perhaps TRBD1 as D (6 bases). The V and J ends lost 0 bases and 9 bases respectively, with 10 bases between them. The CDR3 loop spans 14 amino acids. Germline values: CDR1 SGHNT, CDR2 YYREEE (reference sequence). CDR3 amino acids: CASSLAGDGSPLHF. The CDR3 DNA sequence: TGTGCCAGCAGCTTGGCAGGGGATGGTTCACCCCTCCACTTT.

The chain employs TRBV27 and TRBJ2-6; 7 nucleotides align to TRBD1. The CDR3 contains 16 residues. Trimming took 5 bases from V and 0 from J; bases not matched to a gene: 4. The V gene's germline CDR1 is MNHEY and CDR2 SMNVEV (reference sequence). The DNA for the CDR3 is TGTGCCAGCAGTCCGGGACAGCTCTCTGGGGCCAACGTCCTGACTTTC. It translates to CASSPGQLSGANVLTF.

The J gene is TRBJ2-4, the V gene TRBV27; 9 bases line up with TRBD1. CDR1 is MNHEY, CDR2 SMNVEV, per germline (reference sequence). V was pared by 6 bases and J by 3 bases, with 6 bases of the junction left unmatched. The CDR3 covers 15 residues. This CDR3 reads CASRGQGWGKNIQYF. As DNA, the CDR3 is TGTGCCAGCAGGGGACAGGGATGGGGCAAAAACATTCAGTACTTC.

The chain has TRBV11-2 and TRBJ2-2; weak D call: TRBD1 (6 bases). This CDR3 comprises 15 residues. The V end was cut by 3 bases, the J end by 7 bases, with 15 bases between. Germline V gene sequence: CDR1 SGHAT, CDR2 FQNNGV. This chain's CDR3 is CASSLVRGKVGELFF. CDR3 sequence (DNA): TGTGCCAGCAGCTTGGTCAGGGGAAAGGTCGGGGAGCTGTTTTTT. Supplemented by reference TRBV11-2 and TRBJ2-2, the full variable domain reads EAGVAQSPRYKIIEKRQSVAFWCNPISGHATLYWYQQILGQGPKLLIQFQNNGVVDDSQLPKDRFSAERLKGVDSTLKIQPAKLEDSAVYLCASSLVRGKVGELFFGEGSRLTVL.

This clone came up a few times. This chain uses TRBV6-1 with TRBJ1-5; TRBD1 aligns across 10 bases. Germline V CDR1 and CDR2: MNHNS, SASEGT. Trimming cost V 5 bases and J 7 bases; bases outside gene matches: 5. This CDR3 contains 14 residues. This CDR3 reads CASSRDRGSQPQHF. The CDR3 region has the DNA TGTGCCAGCAGTAGGGACAGGGGCAGCCAGCCCCAGCATTTT.